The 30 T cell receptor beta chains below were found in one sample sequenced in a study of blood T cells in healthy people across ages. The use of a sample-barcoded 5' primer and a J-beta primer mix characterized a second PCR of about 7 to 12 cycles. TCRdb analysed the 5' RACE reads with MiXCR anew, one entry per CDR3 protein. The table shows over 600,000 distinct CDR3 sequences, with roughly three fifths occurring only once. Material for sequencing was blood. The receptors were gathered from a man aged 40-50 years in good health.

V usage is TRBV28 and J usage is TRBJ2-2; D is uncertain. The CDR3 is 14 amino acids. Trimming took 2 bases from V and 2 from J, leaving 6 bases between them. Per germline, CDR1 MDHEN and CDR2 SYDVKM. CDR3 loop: CASSLRSNTGELFF. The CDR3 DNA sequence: TGTGCCAGCAGTTTACGGTCAAACACCGGGGAGCTGTTTTTT. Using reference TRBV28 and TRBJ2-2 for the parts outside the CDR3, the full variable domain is DVKVTQSSRYLVKRTGEKVFLECVQDMDHENMFWYRQDPGLGLRLIYFSYDVKMKEKGDIPEGYSVSREKKERFSLILESASTNQTSMYLCASSLRSNTGELFFGEGSRLTVL.

The CDR3 nucleotides read TGTGCCAGCAGCTTAAGCTTAGACCCCGCCACAGATACGCAGTATTTT. Translation: CASSLSLDPATDTQYF. The gene calls are TRBV7-3 and TRBJ2-3; D unclear. Germline CDR1 is SGHTA and CDR2 is FQGTGA. V was trimmed by 1 base and J by 2 bases, leaving 13 bases between them. This CDR3 is built from 16 residues. The variable domain in full, completed from reference TRBV7-3 and TRBJ2-3, reads GAGVSQTPSNKVTEKGKYVELRCDPISGHTALYWYRQSLGQGPEFLIYFQGTGAADDSGLPNDRFFAVRPEGSVSTLKIQRTERGDSAVYLCASSLSLDPATDTQYFGPGTRLTVL.

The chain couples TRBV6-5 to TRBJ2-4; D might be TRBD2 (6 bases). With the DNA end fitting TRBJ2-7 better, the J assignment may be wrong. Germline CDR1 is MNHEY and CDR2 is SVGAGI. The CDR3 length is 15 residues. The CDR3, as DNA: TGTGCCAGCAGTTACTCGCTCGGGCCTAGCGACGAGCAGTACTTC. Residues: CASSYSLGPSDEQYF.

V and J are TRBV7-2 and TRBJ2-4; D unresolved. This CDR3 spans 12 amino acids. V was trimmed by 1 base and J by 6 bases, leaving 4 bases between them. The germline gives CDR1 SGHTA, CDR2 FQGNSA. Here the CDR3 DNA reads TGTGCCAGCAGCTTAGTGTTAAACATTCAGTACTTC. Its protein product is CASSLVLNIQYF.

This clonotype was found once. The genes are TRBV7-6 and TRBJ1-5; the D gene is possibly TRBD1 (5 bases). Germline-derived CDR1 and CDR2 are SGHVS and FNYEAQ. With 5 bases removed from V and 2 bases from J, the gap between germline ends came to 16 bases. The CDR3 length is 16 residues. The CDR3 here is CASSEAQGRGNQPQHF. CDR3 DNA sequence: TGTGCCAGCAGCGAAGCCCAGGGTAGGGGCAATCAGCCCCAGCATTTT.

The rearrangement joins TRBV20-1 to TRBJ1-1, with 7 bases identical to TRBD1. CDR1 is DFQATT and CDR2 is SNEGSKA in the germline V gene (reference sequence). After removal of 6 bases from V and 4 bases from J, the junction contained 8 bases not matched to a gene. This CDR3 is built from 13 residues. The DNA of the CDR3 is TGCAGTGCCCCACAGACAGGGAGCACTGAAGCTTTCTTT. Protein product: CSAPQTGSTEAFF.

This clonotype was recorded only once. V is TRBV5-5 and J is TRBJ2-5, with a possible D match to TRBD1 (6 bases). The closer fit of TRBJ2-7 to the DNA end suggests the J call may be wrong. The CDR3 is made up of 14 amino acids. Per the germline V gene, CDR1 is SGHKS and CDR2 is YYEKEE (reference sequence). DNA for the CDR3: TGTGCCAGCAGTTGGGATACAGGGAGCTACGAGCAGTACTTC. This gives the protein CASSWDTGSYEQYF.

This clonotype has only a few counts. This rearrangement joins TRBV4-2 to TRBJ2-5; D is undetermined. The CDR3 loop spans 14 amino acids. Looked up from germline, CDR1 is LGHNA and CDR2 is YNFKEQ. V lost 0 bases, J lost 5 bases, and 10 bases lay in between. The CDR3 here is CASSQESRGETQYF. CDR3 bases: TGTGCCAGCAGCCAAGAGTCTCGTGGGGAGACCCAGTACTTC.

CDR3 loop: CSARGTERENQPQHF. The CDR3 DNA sequence: TGCAGTGCTAGAGGGACAGAAAGAGAAAATCAGCCCCAGCATTTT. V usage is TRBV20-1 and J usage is TRBJ1-5, with D perhaps matching TRBD1 (6 bases). Trimming took off 1 base at V and 4 bases at J, with 14 bases between the two ends. The germline CDR1 and CDR2 sequences are DFQATT and SNEGSKA (reference sequence). The CDR3 has 15 residues.

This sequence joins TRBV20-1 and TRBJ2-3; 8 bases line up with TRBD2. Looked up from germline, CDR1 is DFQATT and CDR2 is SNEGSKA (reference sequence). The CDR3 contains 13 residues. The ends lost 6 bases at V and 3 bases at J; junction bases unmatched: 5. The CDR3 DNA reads TGCAGTGCAAGACCTAGCGGGACAGATACGCAGTATTTT. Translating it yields CSARPSGTDTQYF.

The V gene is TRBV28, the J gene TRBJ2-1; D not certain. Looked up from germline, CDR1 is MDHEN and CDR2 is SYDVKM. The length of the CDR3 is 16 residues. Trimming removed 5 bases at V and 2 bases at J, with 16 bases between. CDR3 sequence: CASSPASLRTYNEQFF. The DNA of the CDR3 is TGTGCCAGCAGTCCGGCGTCGCTAAGAACCTACAATGAGCAGTTCTTC.

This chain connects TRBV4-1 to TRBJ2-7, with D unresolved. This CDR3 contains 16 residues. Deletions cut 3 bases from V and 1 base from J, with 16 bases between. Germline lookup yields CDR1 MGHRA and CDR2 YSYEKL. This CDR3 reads CASSQQTSLASYEQYF. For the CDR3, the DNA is TGCGCCAGCAGCCAGCAGACGAGCCTTGCTTCCTACGAGCAGTACTTC.

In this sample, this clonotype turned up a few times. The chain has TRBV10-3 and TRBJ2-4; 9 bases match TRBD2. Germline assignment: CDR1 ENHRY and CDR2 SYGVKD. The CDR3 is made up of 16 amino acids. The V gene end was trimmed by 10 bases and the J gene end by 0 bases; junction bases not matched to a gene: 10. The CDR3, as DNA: TGTGCCACCCGGGCTAGCGGGACCCTAGCCAAAAACATTCAGTACTTC. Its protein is CATRASGTLAKNIQYF.

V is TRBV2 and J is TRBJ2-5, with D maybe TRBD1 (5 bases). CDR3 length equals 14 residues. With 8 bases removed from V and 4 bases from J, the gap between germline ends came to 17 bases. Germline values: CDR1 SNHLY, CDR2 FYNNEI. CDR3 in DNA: TGTGCCAGCGCGACGATCCAGGGCGGAGAGACCCAGTACTTC. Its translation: CASATIQGGETQYF.

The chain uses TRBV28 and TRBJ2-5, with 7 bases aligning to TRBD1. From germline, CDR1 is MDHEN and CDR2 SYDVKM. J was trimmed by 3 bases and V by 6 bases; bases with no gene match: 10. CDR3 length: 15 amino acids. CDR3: CASSLPTTGKETQYF. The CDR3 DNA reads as TGTGCCAGCAGCTTGCCCACGACAGGGAAAGAGACCCAGTACTTC.

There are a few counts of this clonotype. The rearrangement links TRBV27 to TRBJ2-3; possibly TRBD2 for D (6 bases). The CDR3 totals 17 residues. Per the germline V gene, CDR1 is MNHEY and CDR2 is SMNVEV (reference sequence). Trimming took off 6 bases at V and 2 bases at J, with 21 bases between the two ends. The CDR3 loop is CASSDHYGSPVTDTQYF. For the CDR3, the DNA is TGTGCCAGCAGCGACCACTACGGGAGTCCGGTCACAGATACGCAGTATTTT.

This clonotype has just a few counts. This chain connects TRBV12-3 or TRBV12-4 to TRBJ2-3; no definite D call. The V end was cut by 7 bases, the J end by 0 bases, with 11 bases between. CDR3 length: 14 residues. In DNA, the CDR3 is TGTGCCAGCACCCCACGGAGAAGCACAGATACGCAGTATTTT. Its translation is CASTPRRSTDTQYF.

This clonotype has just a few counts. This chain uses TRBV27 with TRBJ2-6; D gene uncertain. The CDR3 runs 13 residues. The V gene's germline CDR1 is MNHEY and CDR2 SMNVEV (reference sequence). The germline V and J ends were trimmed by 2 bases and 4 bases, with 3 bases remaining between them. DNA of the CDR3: TGTGCCAGCAGTTTACGGGGGGCCAACGTCCTGACTTTC. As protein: CASSLRGANVLTF. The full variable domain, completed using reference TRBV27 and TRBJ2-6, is EAQVTQNPRYLITVTGKKLTVTCSQNMNHEYMSWYRQDPGLGLRQIYYSMNVEVTDKGDVPEGYKVSRKEKRNFPLILESPSPNQTSLYFCASSLRGANVLTFGAGSRLTVL.

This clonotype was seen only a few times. The CDR3 is CASSLQSGGPFQETQYF. The CDR3 nucleotides read TGTGCCAGCAGCTTACAGAGCGGGGGGCCCTTCCAAGAGACCCAGTACTTC. J is TRBJ2-5 and V is TRBV7-2, with 9 bases that match TRBD2. The CDR3 runs to 17 residues. V lost 2 bases, J lost 1 base, and 8 bases stayed unmatched. CDR1 and CDR2 from the germline V gene are SGHTA and FQGNSA.

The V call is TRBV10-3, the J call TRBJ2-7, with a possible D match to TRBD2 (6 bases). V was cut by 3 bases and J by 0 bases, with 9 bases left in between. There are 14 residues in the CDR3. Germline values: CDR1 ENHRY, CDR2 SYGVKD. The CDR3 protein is CAISDGGFSYEQYF. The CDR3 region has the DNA TGTGCCATCAGTGATGGAGGGTTCTCCTACGAGCAGTACTTC.

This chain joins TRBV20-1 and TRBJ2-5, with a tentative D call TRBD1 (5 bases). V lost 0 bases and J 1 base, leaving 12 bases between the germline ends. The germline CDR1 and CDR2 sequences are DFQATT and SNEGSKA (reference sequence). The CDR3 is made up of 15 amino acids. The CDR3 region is CSARDFQTVQETQYF. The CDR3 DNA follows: TGCAGTGCTAGAGATTTCCAGACAGTCCAAGAGACCCAGTACTTC.

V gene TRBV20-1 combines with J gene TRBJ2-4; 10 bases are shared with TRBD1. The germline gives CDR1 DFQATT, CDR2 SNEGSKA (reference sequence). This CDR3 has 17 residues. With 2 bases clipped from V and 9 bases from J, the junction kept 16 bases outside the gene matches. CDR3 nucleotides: TGCAGTGCTAGATCGCGGGACAGGGGTTTAGGGAGGGGCATTCAGTACTTC. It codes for CSARSRDRGLGRGIQYF.

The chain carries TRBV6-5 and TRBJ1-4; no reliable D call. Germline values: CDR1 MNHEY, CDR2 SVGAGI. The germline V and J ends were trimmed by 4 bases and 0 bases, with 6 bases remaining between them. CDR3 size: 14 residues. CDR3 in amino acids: CASSSGATNEKLFF. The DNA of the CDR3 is TGTGCCAGCAGTTCGGGAGCAACTAATGAAAAACTGTTTTTT.

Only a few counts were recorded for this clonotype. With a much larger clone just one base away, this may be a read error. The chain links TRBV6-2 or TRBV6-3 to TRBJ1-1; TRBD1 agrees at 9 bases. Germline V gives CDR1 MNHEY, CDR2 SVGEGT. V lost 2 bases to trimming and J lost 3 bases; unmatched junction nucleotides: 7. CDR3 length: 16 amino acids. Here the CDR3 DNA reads TGTGCCAGCAGTTACGGGGGACAGGGCCGTTACACTGAAGCTTTCTTT. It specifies CASSYGGQGRYTEAFF.

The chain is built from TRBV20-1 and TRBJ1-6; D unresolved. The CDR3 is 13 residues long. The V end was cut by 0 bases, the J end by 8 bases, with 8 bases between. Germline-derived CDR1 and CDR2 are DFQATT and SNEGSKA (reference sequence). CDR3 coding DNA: TGCAGTGCTAGAGACGGGAAGGATTCACCCCTCCACTTT. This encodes CSARDGKDSPLHF.

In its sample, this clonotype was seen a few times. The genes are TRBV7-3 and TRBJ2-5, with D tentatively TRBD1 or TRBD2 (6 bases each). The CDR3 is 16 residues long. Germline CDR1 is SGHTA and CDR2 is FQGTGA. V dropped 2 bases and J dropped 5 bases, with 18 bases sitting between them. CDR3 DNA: TGTGCCAGCAGCTTACAAGGGGGGTGGAATCGTGAGACCCAGTACTTC. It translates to CASSLQGGWNRETQYF.

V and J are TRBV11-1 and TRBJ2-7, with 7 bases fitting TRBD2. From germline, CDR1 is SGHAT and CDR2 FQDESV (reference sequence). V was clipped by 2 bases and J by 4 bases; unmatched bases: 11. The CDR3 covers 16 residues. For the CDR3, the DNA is TGTGCCAGCAGCTTACCGAGCGGGGTGAACCCGTACGAGCAGTACTTC. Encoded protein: CASSLPSGVNPYEQYF.

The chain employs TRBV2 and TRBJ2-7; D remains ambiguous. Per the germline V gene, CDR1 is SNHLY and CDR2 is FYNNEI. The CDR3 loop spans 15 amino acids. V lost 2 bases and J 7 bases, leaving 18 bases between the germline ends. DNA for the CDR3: TGTGCCAGCAGTGAATTCGGTCCTCCGTCCAATGAGCAGTACTTC. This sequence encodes CASSEFGPPSNEQYF.

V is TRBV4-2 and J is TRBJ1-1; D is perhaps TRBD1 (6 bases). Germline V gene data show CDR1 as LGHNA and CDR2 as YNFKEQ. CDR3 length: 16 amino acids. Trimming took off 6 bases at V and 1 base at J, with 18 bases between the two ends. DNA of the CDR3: TGTGCCAGCAGTCCAAACTCAGACAGGCCGAACACTGAAGCTTTCTTT. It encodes CASSPNSDRPNTEAFF.

The DNA for the CDR3 is TGTGCCAGCAGCCAAGACTATCCGACAGATCAAGAGACCCAGTACTTC. Protein sequence: CASSQDYPTDQETQYF. The chain has TRBV4-2 and TRBJ2-5; maybe TRBD1 (5 bases). The CDR3 runs to 16 residues. Trimming left V 0 bases short and J 2 bases short, with 13 bases between. Germline V gene sequence: CDR1 LGHNA, CDR2 YNFKEQ.